Presented here are 30 T cell receptor beta chains from one specimen sequenced in a study of regulatory T cells in long-lasting Graves disease. Time point reported: newly diagnosed GD, antithyroid drugs for less than 3 months. RNA from PBMCs was the source of the TCR library. Libraries of TCR beta came from iRepertoire HTBI primers plus Arm-PCR of CDR3 regions. TCRdb called the multiplex PCR reads again in MiXCR, with one record for every CDR3 protein. Counted here are some 410,000 distinct CDR3 sequences, roughly 17% occurring once; the ten biggest clones make up around 10%. The data were also submitted as part of a second study, on T cells in Graves' hyperthyroidism and ophthalmopathy.

The specimen comprised peripheral blood mononuclear cells (PBMCs), sampled at new diagnosis, from a patient treated with antithyroid drugs. The receptors shown here come from a woman aged 30 to 39 with Graves disease.

This clonotype occurred many times. V is TRBV6-1 and J is TRBJ2-5; 11 bases line up with TRBD2. The CDR3 sequence is 17 residues long. Losses at the gene ends were 7 bases for V and 2 bases for J; bases not matched to a gene: 12. Germline V lookup: CDR1 MNHNS, CDR2 SASEGT. CDR3 protein: CASTYPRVAGGQETQYF. In DNA form, the CDR3 reads TGTGCCAGCACCTACCCTCGGGTAGCGGGAGGGCAAGAGACCCAGTACTTC.

This clonotype was seen only once. This likely traces to a read error, being one base from a far larger clone. The rearrangement joins TRBV30 to TRBJ2-4, with TRBD2 identical over 11 bases. The DNA end lines up better with TRBJ2-7; the J call may be wrong. Germline assignment: CDR1 GTSNPN and CDR2 SVGIG (reference sequence). This CDR3 comprises 13 residues. As DNA, the CDR3 is TGTGCCTGGAATAGCGGGGGGGCCTACGAGCAGTACTTC. This translates into CAWNSGGAYEQYF.

This clonotype was seen at least ten times. The chain carries TRBV10-3 and TRBJ1-1; D gene ambiguous. The V end lost 6 bases, the J end lost 1 base, and 9 bases lay between the germline ends. The germline V gene encodes CDR1 ENHRY and CDR2 SYGVKD. The length of the CDR3 is 13 residues. DNA of the CDR3: TGTGCCATCAGCACTCCAGAGAACACTGAAGCTTTCTTT. Amino acids: CAISTPENTEAFF.

The V call is TRBV7-2, the J call TRBJ2-7; 11 nucleotides align to TRBD2. With V trimmed by 3 bases and J by 9 bases, 4 bases remained unmatched. The germline CDR1 and CDR2 sequences are SGHTA and FQGNSA. There are 13 residues in the CDR3. In DNA form, the CDR3 reads TGTGCCAGCAGCTTTACTAGCGGGAGAGCGCAGTACTTC. Translation gives CASSFTSGRAQYF.

The chain couples TRBV5-1 to TRBJ1-1; 8 bases agree with TRBD1. Trimming at V came to 3 bases and at J to 5 bases, leaving 12 bases not matched to a gene. The CDR3 runs 16 residues. The germline V gene has CDR1 SGHRS and CDR2 YFSETQ. The CDR3 reads CASSWDFRGRETEAFF. The CDR3 nucleotides read TGCGCCAGCAGCTGGGATTTCAGGGGGCGAGAAACTGAAGCTTTCTTT.

This clonotype was found a few times. The chain links TRBV27 to TRBJ1-1; a weak D match, TRBD1 (5 bases). The CDR3 sequence is 14 residues long. V was trimmed by 6 bases and J by 4 bases, leaving 15 bases between them. The germline V gene has CDR1 MNHEY and CDR2 SMNVEV (reference sequence). CDR3 protein: CASRGGLLVTEAFF. The CDR3 DNA reads TGTGCCAGCAGGGGGGGACTTCTGGTCACTGAAGCTTTCTTT.

This clonotype has a single count. The V call is TRBV11-2, the J call TRBJ2-5, with 7 bases aligning to TRBD1. CDR1 SGHAT and CDR2 FQNNGV come from the germline V gene. V lost 1 base and J lost 5; bases outside the gene matches: 4. This CDR3 spans 14 amino acids. The CDR3 loop reads CASSLGQGSETQYF. In nucleotides, the CDR3 is TGTGCCAGCAGCTTAGGACAGGGAAGCGAGACCCAGTACTTC.

This clonotype has at least ten counts. The rearrangement links TRBV27 to TRBJ1-3; D ambiguous. V was clipped by 5 bases and J by 0 bases, with 5 bases between them. The CDR3 has 13 amino acids. Germline CDR1 reads MNHEY; CDR2 reads SMNVEV (reference sequence). Written as DNA, the CDR3 is TGTGCCAGCAGTATACGCTCTGGAAACACCATATATTTT. This codes for CASSIRSGNTIYF.

This clonotype showed up just a few times. V and J are TRBV10-3 and TRBJ2-7; the D is unclear. V dropped 0 bases and J dropped 4 bases, with 4 bases sitting between them. This CDR3 comprises 12 residues. CDR1 is ENHRY, CDR2 SYGVKD, per germline. The CDR3 nucleotides are TGTGCCATCAGTGAGTCACGTTACGAGCAGTACTTC. This sequence encodes CAISESRYEQYF.

The sample holds many counts of this clonotype. The chain employs TRBV7-9 and TRBJ2-7; D is ambiguous. Germline V gene data show CDR1 as SEHNR and CDR2 as FQNEAQ (reference sequence). The ends were cut back, 2 bases at V and 2 bases at J, with 4 bases in the middle. The CDR3 loop spans 12 amino acids. CDR3 sequence reads: CASSLTAYEQYF. CDR3 DNA sequence: TGTGCCAGCAGCTTAACTGCCTACGAGCAGTACTTC.

This clonotype appeared many times. The chain joins TRBV29-1 to TRBJ2-3; a possible D gene is TRBD1 (6 bases). V was trimmed by 7 bases and J by 2 bases, leaving 10 bases between them. Germline V gene sequence: CDR1 SQVTM, CDR2 ANQGSEA. This CDR3 has 12 amino acids. The CDR3, as DNA: TGCAGCGCTGGACAGCCCACAGATACGCAGTATTTT. Protein: CSAGQPTDTQYF.

The CDR3 here is CAISIQGGNTEAFF. CDR3 nucleotide sequence: TGTGCCATCAGTATACAGGGGGGGAACACTGAAGCTTTCTTT. J is TRBJ1-1 and V is TRBV10-3, with 8 bases matching TRBD1. Per the germline V gene, CDR1 is ENHRY and CDR2 is SYGVKD. Trimming at V came to 5 bases and at J to 1 base, leaving 3 bases not matched to a gene. The CDR3 sequence is 14 residues long.

This clonotype was seen a handful of times. The chain uses TRBV5-5 and TRBJ1-6, with D unclear. Germline V gives CDR1 SGHKS, CDR2 YYEKEE (reference sequence). CDR3 length: 13 amino acids. Trimming pared 0 bases from V and 10 bases from J, leaving 8 bases between. CDR3 nucleotide sequence: TGTGCCAGCAGCTTGGATCGGGCCTCACCCCTCCACTTT. This gives the protein CASSLDRASPLHF.

This clonotype came up many times. The rearrangement uses TRBV28 and TRBJ1-3; no clear D. The ends were cut back, 2 bases at V and 0 bases at J, with 14 bases in the middle. This CDR3 is 17 amino acids long. Germline CDR1 MDHEN, CDR2 SYDVKM. This chain's CDR3 is CASSLSGLSSSGNTIYF. CDR3 coding DNA: TGTGCCAGCAGTTTAAGCGGTCTTTCGAGCTCTGGAAACACCATATATTTT.

This chain uses TRBV11-2 with TRBJ1-2, with D unresolved. V was trimmed by 4 bases and J by 0 bases, leaving 15 bases between them. Germline V gives CDR1 SGHAT, CDR2 FQNNGV. This CDR3 spans 16 amino acids. The CDR3 sequence is CASSSKWTGANYGYTF. CDR3 coding DNA: TGTGCCAGCAGCTCGAAATGGACCGGAGCTAACTATGGCTACACCTTC. The variable domain in full, with the rest retrieved from reference TRBV11-2 and TRBJ1-2, is EAGVAQSPRYKIIEKRQSVAFWCNPISGHATLYWYQQILGQGPKLLIQFQNNGVVDDSQLPKDRFSAERLKGVDSTLKIQPAKLEDSAVYLCASSSKWTGANYGYTFGSGTRLTVV.

In this sample, this clonotype turned up many times. The CDR3: CSVRDRGVSGNTIYF. CDR3 DNA sequence: TGCAGCGTTAGGGACAGGGGAGTCTCTGGAAACACCATATATTTT. This chain joins TRBV29-1 and TRBJ1-3; 10 bases line up with TRBD1. Unmatched junction bases numbered 4, after V lost 5 bases and J lost 0 bases. The V gene's germline CDR1 is SQVTM and CDR2 ANQGSEA. This CDR3 has 15 amino acids. Looking up the rest from reference TRBV29-1 and TRBJ1-3 gives the full variable domain: SAVISQKPSRDICQRGTSLTIQCQVDSQVTMMFWYRQQPGQSLTLIATANQGSEATYESGFVIDKFPISRPNLTFSTLTVSNMSPEDSSIYLCSVRDRGVSGNTIYFGEGSWLTVV.

This chain links TRBV6-1 with TRBJ2-3; maybe TRBD2 (5 bases). The CDR3 totals 12 residues. CDR1 is MNHNS and CDR2 is SASEGT in the germline V gene. Between the trimmed V and J ends, which lost 7 bases and 5 bases, there was a span of 10 bases. The CDR3 region is CASKVEGDTQYF. The CDR3 DNA reads TGTGCCAGCAAGGTCGAGGGAGATACGCAGTATTTT.

Regarding this clonotype: A much larger clone is a single base away; this may be a read error. V and J are TRBV11-2 and TRBJ2-7, with D tentatively TRBD1 or TRBD2 (5 bases each). V gave up 2 bases and J gave up 4 bases, with 9 bases separating them. This CDR3 is 13 amino acids long. Looked up from germline, CDR1 is SGHAT and CDR2 is FQNNGV. The CDR3 sequence: CASSLKGTYEQYF. For the CDR3, the DNA is TGTGCCAGCAGCTTAAAGGGGACGTACGAGCAGTACTTC. Together with reference TRBV11-2 and TRBJ2-7, the CDR3 gives the full variable domain: EAGVAQSPRYKIIEKRQSVAFWCNPISGHATLYWYQQILGQGPKLLIQFQNNGVVDDSQLPKDRFSAERLKGVDSTLKIQPAKLEDSAVYLCASSLKGTYEQYFGPGTRLTVT.

This clonotype was detected a few times. The V gene is TRBV15, the J gene TRBJ1-5, with 7 bases lining up with TRBD1. After removal of 0 bases from V and 7 bases from J, the junction contained 6 bases not matched to a gene. There are 15 residues in the CDR3. Germline CDR1 reads LNHNV; CDR2 reads YYDKDF (reference sequence). CDR3 sequence (DNA): TGTGCCACCAGCAGAGAGAGGGGGCCGGGCCAGCCCCAGCATTTT. Translating it yields CATSRERGPGQPQHF. Full variable domain (remainder filled in from reference TRBV15 and TRBJ1-5): DAMVIQNPRYQVTQFGKPVTLSCSQTLNHNVMYWYQQKSSQAPKLLFHYYDKDFNNEADTPDNFQSRRPNTSFCFLDIRSPGLGDTAMYLCATSRERGPGQPQHFGDGTRLSIL.

In its sample, this clonotype was seen a few times. The chain combines TRBV10-1 with TRBJ1-5; tentative D call: TRBD1 (6 bases). The CDR3 totals 18 residues. V lost 6 bases and J 1 base, leaving 22 bases between the germline ends. Germline loops: CDR1 WNHNN, CDR2 SYGVQD (reference sequence). In DNA, the CDR3 is TGCGCCAGCAGACGGACAGCCGGAGCTCATTTCAGCAATCAGCCCCAGCATTTT. Its translation: CASRRTAGAHFSNQPQHF.

This clonotype was detected ten times or more. This chain joins TRBV7-2 and TRBJ1-1, with D unclear. The germline V and J ends were trimmed by 2 bases and 1 base, with 5 bases remaining between them. In germline, CDR1 is SGHTA, CDR2 FQGNSA. The CDR3 has 13 amino acids. Here the CDR3 reads CASSLLENTEAFF. CDR3 DNA: TGTGCCAGCAGCTTACTGGAGAACACTGAAGCTTTCTTT. The full variable domain, in which reference TRBV7-2 and TRBJ1-1 provide the parts outside the CDR3, is GAGVSQSPSNKVTEKGKDVELRCDPISGHTALYWYRQSLGQGLEFLIYFQGNSAPDKSGLPSDRFSAERTGGSVSTLTIQRTQQEDSAVYLCASSLLENTEAFFGQGTRLTVV.

This clonotype appeared many times. V gene TRBV20-1 combines with J gene TRBJ2-7; 9 bases are shared with TRBD2. V lost 2 bases, J lost 0 bases, and 2 bases stayed unmatched. Germline CDR1 and CDR2: DFQATT and SNEGSKA (reference sequence). The CDR3 runs 14 residues. This CDR3 is CSARRLADSYEQYF. The CDR3 DNA follows: TGCAGTGCTAGACGACTAGCGGACTCCTACGAGCAGTACTTC.

In its sample, this clonotype was seen many times. The chain links TRBV30 to TRBJ2-1; 9 nucleotides agree with TRBD2. V shed 5 bases, J shed 5 bases, and the junction held 16 bases outside the gene matches. Germline lookup yields CDR1 GTSNPN and CDR2 SVGIG (reference sequence). The CDR3 has 17 residues. The CDR3 DNA reads TGTGCCTGGGGCGTCGGGACTAGCCCCCTAAGGGACAATGAGCAGTTCTTC. Its protein is CAWGVGTSPLRDNEQFF.

J is TRBJ2-2 and V is TRBV7-9, with 8 bases matching TRBD1. The CDR3 sequence is 15 residues long. V was clipped by 7 bases and J by 3 bases; unmatched bases: 7. Germline CDR1 and CDR2: SEHNR and FQNEAQ (reference sequence). CDR3 coding DNA: TGTGCCAGCAACCCCGGACAGGGATACACCGGGGAGCTGTTTTTT. Protein product: CASNPGQGYTGELFF.

This clonotype was found many times. This sequence joins TRBV9 and TRBJ1-6; D is possibly TRBD1 (6 bases). The V and J ends lost 3 bases and 4 bases respectively, with 14 bases between them. Per the germline V gene, CDR1 is SGDLS and CDR2 is YYNGEE. The CDR3 has 16 residues. Here the CDR3 reads CASSETGNPYNSPLHF. The DNA for the CDR3 is TGTGCCAGCAGCGAGACAGGAAACCCATATAATTCACCCCTCCACTTT.

This clonotype was seen at least ten times. This sequence joins TRBV20-1 and TRBJ2-5; 14 nucleotides line up with TRBD2. Unmatched junction bases numbered 10, after V lost 6 bases and J lost 7 bases. Per germline, CDR1 DFQATT and CDR2 SNEGSKA (reference sequence). The CDR3 runs to 15 residues. CDR3: CSAQTSGRATGTQYF. The CDR3 DNA sequence: TGCAGTGCCCAGACTAGCGGGAGGGCGACGGGGACCCAGTACTTC.

This clonotype appeared many times. The chain carries TRBV5-1 and TRBJ1-1; D gene uncertain. V was pared by 7 bases and J by 0 bases, with 10 bases between. Germline V CDR1 and CDR2: SGHRS, YFSETQ. The CDR3 totals 13 residues. This chain's CDR3 is CASFGALNTEAFF. In nucleotides, the CDR3 is TGCGCCAGCTTTGGAGCGCTGAACACTGAAGCTTTCTTT.

V usage is TRBV28 and J usage is TRBJ2-2; D is unclear. V was pared by 6 bases and J by 7 bases, with 9 bases between. In germline, CDR1 is MDHEN, CDR2 SYDVKM. The CDR3 covers 12 residues. CDR3 nucleotides: TGTGCCAGCAGGTTCGACAACGGGGAGCTGTTTTTT. Translation: CASRFDNGELFF.

At least ten counts were recorded for this clonotype. The chain links TRBV6-1 to TRBJ2-1, with 12 bases aligning to TRBD2. Germline V gives CDR1 MNHNS, CDR2 SASEGT. The CDR3 consists of 17 residues. The V gene end was trimmed by 4 bases and the J gene end by 2 bases; junction bases not matched to a gene: 6. The CDR3 sequence is CASSGPSGRAAYNEQFF. The CDR3 DNA reads as TGTGCCAGCAGTGGCCCTAGCGGGAGGGCCGCCTACAATGAGCAGTTCTTC.

In this sample, this clonotype turned up many times. The rearrangement links TRBV12-3 or TRBV12-4 to TRBJ2-7; 12 nucleotides agree with TRBD2. V lost 2 bases, J lost 5 bases, and 10 bases stayed unmatched. The CDR3 contains 17 residues. The CDR3 nucleotides read TGTGCCAGCAGTTTATCATCCCTAGCGGGAGGGGACGACGAGCAGTACTTC. As protein: CASSLSSLAGGDDEQYF.